The 17 T cell receptor beta chains below all came from one sample that was sequenced in a study of blood T cell repertoires in COVID-19. Data came from immunoSEQ multiplex PCR; TCRdb stores just in-frame clones and leaves some out. This table holds about 330,000 clones, 86% found once. Sequences were obtained from PBMCs or T cells enriched from blood (not recorded which). All receptors come from a woman younger than 30 who had recovered from COVID-19.

The rearrangement links TRBV19 to TRBJ1-2; D call uncertain. The V gene lost 3 bases and the J gene lost 1 base, with 6 bases spanning the gap. CDR1 is LNHDA, CDR2 SQIVND, per germline (reference sequence). The CDR3 runs to 13 residues. DNA of the CDR3: TGTGCCAGTAGTATTCACGGTAACTATGGCTACACCTTC. Encoded protein: CASSIHGNYGYTF. The whole variable domain, remainder taken from reference TRBV19 and TRBJ1-2, is DGGITQSPKYLFRKEGQNVTLSCEQNLNHDAMYWYRQDPGQGLRLIYYSQIVNDFQKGDIAEGYSVSREKKESFPLTVTSAQKNPTAFYLCASSIHGNYGYTFGSGTRLTVV.

CDR3 sequence: CASRRTGTEQFF. The CDR3 nucleotides read TGTGCCAGCAGACGAACCGGGACAGAGCAGTTCTTC. The gene calls are TRBV12-3 or TRBV12-4 and TRBJ2-1, with TRBD1 as a possible D gene (6 bases). The CDR3 spans 12 residues. V was clipped by 6 bases and J by 10 bases, with 13 bases between them.

The chain couples TRBV14 to TRBJ2-1, with TRBD2 as a possible D gene (6 bases). Between the trimmed V and J ends, which lost 0 bases and 0 bases, there was a span of 9 bases. This CDR3 contains 16 residues. CDR1 and CDR2 from the germline V gene are SGHDN and FVKESK. CDR3 coding DNA: TGTGCCAGCAGCCAAGATGCGGGGAGCTCCTACAATGAGCAGTTCTTC. Protein product: CASSQDAGSSYNEQFF.

V gene TRBV6-5 combines with J gene TRBJ1-1; TRBD1 might be the D (5 bases). Trimming shortened V by 5 bases and J by 5 bases, and 12 bases separated the two germline ends. CDR1 and CDR2 (germline): MNHEY, SVGAGI. This CDR3 has 13 residues. CDR3 protein: CASSHPSGTEAFF. The DNA of the CDR3 is TGTGCCAGCAGTCACCCCTCAGGGACTGAAGCTTTCTTT.

J is TRBJ2-1 and V is TRBV7-2; D gene unclear. V gave up 5 bases and J gave up 3 bases, with 14 bases separating them. Germline V gives CDR1 SGHTA, CDR2 FQGNSA. This CDR3 is 15 amino acids long. The CDR3 sequence is CASSLPGAGYNEQFF. CDR3 sequence (DNA): TGTGCCAGCAGCCTTCCCGGCGCAGGCTACAATGAGCAGTTCTTC.

The CDR3 DNA follows: TGTGCCACCAGTGATCGCAATCCGGGACAGGGCACAGATACGCAGTATTTT. It yields the protein CATSDRNPGQGTDTQYF. V and J are TRBV24-1 and TRBJ2-3; TRBD1 matches 8 bases. CDR1 is KGHDR, CDR2 SFDVKD, per germline. Trimming at V came to 3 bases and at J to 1 base, leaving 8 bases not matched to a gene. CDR3 size: 17 residues.

The CDR3 loop is CAISEGTGPYSNQPQHF. CDR3 sequence (DNA): TGTGCCATCAGTGAAGGGACAGGGCCATATAGCAATCAGCCCCAGCATTTT. The chain has TRBV10-3 and TRBJ1-5, with 9 positions matching TRBD1. The CDR3 sequence is 17 residues long. Germline V gives CDR1 ENHRY, CDR2 SYGVKD. With V trimmed by 3 bases and J by 0 bases, 6 bases remained unmatched.

The table lists this clone with a few counts. V gene TRBV13 combines with J gene TRBJ1-6; 7 bases agree with TRBD1. Germline assignment: CDR1 PRHDT and CDR2 FYEKMQ (reference sequence). The CDR3 sequence is 14 residues long. V shed 5 bases, J shed 5 bases, and the junction held 3 bases outside the gene matches. The CDR3 bases are TGTGCCAGCAGCGCACAGGGGAATAATTCACCCCTCCACTTT. This encodes CASSAQGNNSPLHF.

The CDR3 here is CASSFYQRSSYNSPLHF. The CDR3 DNA reads as TGTGCCAGCAGCTTTTACCAGAGGAGCTCCTATAATTCACCCCTCCACTTT. The chain joins TRBV5-5 to TRBJ1-6; D is unclear. There are 17 residues in the CDR3. Germline values: CDR1 SGHKS, CDR2 YYEKEE (reference sequence). V was pared by 2 bases and J by 0 bases, with 12 bases between. Variable domain in full (rest from reference TRBV5-5 and TRBJ1-6): DAGVTQSPTHLIKTRGQQVTLRCSPISGHKSVSWYQQVLGQGPQFIFQYYEKEERGRGNFPDRFSARQFPNYSSELNVNALLLGDSALYLCASSFYQRSSYNSPLHFGNGTRLTVT.

This CDR3 is CASSRMGAGYGYTF. The CDR3 DNA sequence: TGTGCCAGCAGTCGGATGGGGGCCGGCTATGGCTACACCTTC. The chain has TRBV28 and TRBJ1-2; D is perhaps TRBD1 (6 bases). This CDR3 is built from 14 residues. V dropped 5 bases and J dropped 4 bases, with 14 bases sitting between them. CDR1 is MDHEN, CDR2 SYDVKM, per germline.

The chain joins TRBV28 to TRBJ2-3; 10 bases match TRBD2. Germline V CDR1 and CDR2: MDHEN, SYDVKM. Trimming cost V 6 bases and J 0 bases; bases outside gene matches: 6. The CDR3 contains 16 residues. CDR3 region: CASSYGLAESTDTQYF. Here the CDR3 DNA reads TGTGCCAGCAGCTACGGACTAGCGGAGAGCACAGATACGCAGTATTTT.

This clone has ten or more counts. The chain employs TRBV27 and TRBJ2-7; 7 bases agree with TRBD1. Germline V gives CDR1 MNHEY, CDR2 SMNVEV (reference sequence). The CDR3 has 14 amino acids. J lost 7 bases, V lost 3 bases, and 9 bases had no gene match. CDR3 bases: TGTGCCAGCAGTTTTCTGACAGGGTCATTGGAGCAGTACTTC. Its protein product is CASSFLTGSLEQYF.

The J gene is TRBJ2-1, the V gene TRBV28; TRBD2 might be the D (6 bases). CDR3 length: 17 amino acids. V gave up 2 bases and J gave up 4 bases, with 18 bases separating them. From germline, CDR1 is MDHEN and CDR2 SYDVKM. This CDR3 is CASSLPGLRRAYNEQFF. The CDR3 DNA follows: TGTGCCAGCAGTTTACCCGGACTGAGGAGGGCGTACAATGAGCAGTTCTTC.

The V call is TRBV5-1, the J call TRBJ2-7, with 13 bases aligning to TRBD2. Trimming at V came to 4 bases and at J to 0 bases, leaving 13 bases not matched to a gene. CDR1 and CDR2 (germline): SGHRS, YFSETQ. This CDR3 contains 19 residues. The CDR3 region is CASSQRRMGLAGSSYEQYF. The CDR3 region has the DNA TGCGCCAGCAGCCAACGTCGTATGGGACTAGCGGGGAGCTCCTACGAGCAGTACTTC.

The rearrangement uses TRBV27 and TRBJ1-6; TRBD1 matches 8 bases. The V gene end was trimmed by 6 bases and the J gene end by 9 bases; junction bases not matched to a gene: 10. This CDR3 has 15 residues. From germline, CDR1 is MNHEY and CDR2 SMNVEV (reference sequence). CDR3 sequence (DNA): TGTGCCAGCAGACCTTTGACAGGGACAGGTTCACCCCTCCACTTT. Amino acid sequence: CASRPLTGTGSPLHF.

This chain links TRBV11-2 with TRBJ2-2; 7 positions agree with TRBD1. The germline V gene encodes CDR1 SGHAT and CDR2 FQNNGV. This CDR3 is built from 15 residues. The junction had 5 bases not matched to a gene; V was cut back by 1 base and J by 6 bases. This CDR3 reads CASSLGTGVPGELFF. CDR3 DNA sequence: TGTGCCAGCAGCTTAGGAACAGGGGTCCCCGGGGAGCTGTTTTTT.

The V and J genes are TRBV14 and TRBJ1-2, with TRBD1 matching over 7 bases. This CDR3 spans 13 amino acids. After removal of 5 bases from V and 6 bases from J, the junction contained 6 bases not matched to a gene. The V gene's germline CDR1 is SGHDN and CDR2 FVKESK. CDR3 nucleotide sequence: TGTGCCAGCAGCGACGACAGGGAACATGGCTACACCTTC. Amino acids: CASSDDREHGYTF. The full variable domain, rest sourced from reference TRBV14 and TRBJ1-2, is EAGVTQFPSHSVIEKGQTVTLRCDPISGHDNLYWYRRVMGKEIKFLLHFVKESKQDESGMPNNRFLAERTGGTYSTLKVQPAELEDSGVYFCASSDDREHGYTFGSGTRLTVV.